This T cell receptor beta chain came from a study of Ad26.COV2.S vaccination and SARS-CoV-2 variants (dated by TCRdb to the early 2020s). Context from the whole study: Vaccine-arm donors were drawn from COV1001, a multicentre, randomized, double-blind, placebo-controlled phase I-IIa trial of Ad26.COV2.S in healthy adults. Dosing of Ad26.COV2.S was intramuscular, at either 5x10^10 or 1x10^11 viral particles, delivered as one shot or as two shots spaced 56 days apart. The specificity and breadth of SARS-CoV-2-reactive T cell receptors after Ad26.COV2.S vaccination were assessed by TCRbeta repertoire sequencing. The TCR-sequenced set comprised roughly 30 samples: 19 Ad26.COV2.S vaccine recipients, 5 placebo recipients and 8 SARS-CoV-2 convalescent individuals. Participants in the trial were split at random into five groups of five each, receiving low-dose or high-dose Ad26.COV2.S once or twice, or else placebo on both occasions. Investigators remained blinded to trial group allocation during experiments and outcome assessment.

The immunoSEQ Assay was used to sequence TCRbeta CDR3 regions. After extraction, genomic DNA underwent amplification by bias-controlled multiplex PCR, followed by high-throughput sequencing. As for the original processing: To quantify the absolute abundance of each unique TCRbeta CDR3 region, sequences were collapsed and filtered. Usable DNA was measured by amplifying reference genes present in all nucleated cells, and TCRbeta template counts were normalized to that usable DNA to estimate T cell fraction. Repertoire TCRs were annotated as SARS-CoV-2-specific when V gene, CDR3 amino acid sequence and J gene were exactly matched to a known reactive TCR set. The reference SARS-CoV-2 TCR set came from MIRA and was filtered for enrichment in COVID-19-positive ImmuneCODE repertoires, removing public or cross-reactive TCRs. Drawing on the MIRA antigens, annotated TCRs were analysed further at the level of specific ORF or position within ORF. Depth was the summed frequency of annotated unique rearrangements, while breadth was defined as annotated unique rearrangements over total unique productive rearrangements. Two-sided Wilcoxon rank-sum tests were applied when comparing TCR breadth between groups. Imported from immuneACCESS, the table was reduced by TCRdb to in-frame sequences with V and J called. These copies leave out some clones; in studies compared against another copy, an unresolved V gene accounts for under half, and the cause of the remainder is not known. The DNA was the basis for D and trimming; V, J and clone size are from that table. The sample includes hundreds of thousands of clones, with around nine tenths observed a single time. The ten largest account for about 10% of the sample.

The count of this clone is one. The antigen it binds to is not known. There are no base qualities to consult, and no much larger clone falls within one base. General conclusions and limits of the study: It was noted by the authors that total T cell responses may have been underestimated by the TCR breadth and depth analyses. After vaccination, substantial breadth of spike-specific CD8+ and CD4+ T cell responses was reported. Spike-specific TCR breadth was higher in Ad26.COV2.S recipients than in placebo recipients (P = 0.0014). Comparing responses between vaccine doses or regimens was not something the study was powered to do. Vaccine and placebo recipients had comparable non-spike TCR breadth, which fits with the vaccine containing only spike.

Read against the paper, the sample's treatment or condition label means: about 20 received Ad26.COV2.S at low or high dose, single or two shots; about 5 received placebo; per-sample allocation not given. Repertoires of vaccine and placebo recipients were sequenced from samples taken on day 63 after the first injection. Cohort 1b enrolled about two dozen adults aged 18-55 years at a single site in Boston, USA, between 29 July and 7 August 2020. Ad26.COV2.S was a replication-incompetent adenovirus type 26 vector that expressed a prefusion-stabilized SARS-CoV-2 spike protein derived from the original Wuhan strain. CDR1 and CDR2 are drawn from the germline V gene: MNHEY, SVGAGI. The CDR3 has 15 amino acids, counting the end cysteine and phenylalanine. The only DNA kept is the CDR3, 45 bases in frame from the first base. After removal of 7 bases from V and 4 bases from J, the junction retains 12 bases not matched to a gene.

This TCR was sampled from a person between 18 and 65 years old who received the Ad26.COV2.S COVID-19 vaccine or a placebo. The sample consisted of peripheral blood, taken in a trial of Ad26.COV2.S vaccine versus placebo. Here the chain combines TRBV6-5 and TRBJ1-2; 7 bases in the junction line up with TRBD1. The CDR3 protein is CASISGQAHFYGYTF. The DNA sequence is TGTGCCAGCATCTCAGGACAGGCCCACTTCTATGGCTACACCTTC.